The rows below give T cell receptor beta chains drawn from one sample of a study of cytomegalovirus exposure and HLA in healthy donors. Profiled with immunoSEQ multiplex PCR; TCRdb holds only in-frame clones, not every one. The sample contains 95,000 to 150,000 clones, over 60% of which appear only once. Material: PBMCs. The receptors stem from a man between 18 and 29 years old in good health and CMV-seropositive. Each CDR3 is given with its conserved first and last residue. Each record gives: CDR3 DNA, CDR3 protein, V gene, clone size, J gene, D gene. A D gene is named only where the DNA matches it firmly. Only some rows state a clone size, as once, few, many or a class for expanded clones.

TGTGCCAGCAGCTTAGGGCTAGCGGGGCCTTGGGAGACCCAGTACTTC | CASSLGLAGPWETQYF | TRBV7-2 | . | TRBJ2-5 | TRBD2
TGTGCCAGCAGCTTAGATTTTATTTCCGTCTACGAGCAGTACTTC | CASSLDFISVYEQYF | TRBV7-2 | once | TRBJ2-7 | .
TGTGCCAGCAGCGATGGGACAGTATCTACCTATGCAACTAATGAAAAACTGTTTTTT | CASSDGTVSTYATNEKLFF | TRBV2 | . | TRBJ1-4 | TRBD1
TGCGCCAGCAGCTTGGTCTTCCAGGGTCCCACCGGGGAGCTGTTTTTT | CASSLVFQGPTGELFF | TRBV5-1 | . | TRBJ2-2 | .
TGTGCCAGCAGCTTAGCCCACATTATGAATGAGCAGTTCTTC | CASSLAHIMNEQFF | TRBV7-9 | . | TRBJ2-1 | .
TGTGCCAGCAGTGAAGCCCAGAAACTAGGAAACACCATATATTTT | CASSEAQKLGNTIYF | TRBV6-1 | . | TRBJ1-3 | .
TGTGCCAGCAGTTTATTTGGCAAATCCTATGGCTACACCTTC | CASSLFGKSYGYTF | TRBV27 | few | TRBJ1-2 | .
TGTGCCTGGAGTCAGGGCGGGGCCACCGGGGAGCTGTTTTTT | CAWSQGGATGELFF | TRBV30 | . | TRBJ2-2 | .
TGTGCCAGCAGTTACGGCAAGTATAATTCACCCCTCCACTTT | CASSYGKYNSPLHF | TRBV6-5 | once | TRBJ1-6 | .
TGTGCCAGCAACAGACAGGGGGCGGGTACTGAAGCTTTCTTT | CASNRQGAGTEAFF | TRBV2 | . | TRBJ1-1 | TRBD1
TGCAGCGTCGAAGGGTCCAGGGGCCACGAGCAGTACTTC | CSVEGSRGHEQYF | TRBV29-1 | . | TRBJ2-7 | .
TGTGCCAGCAGTGACGGGACCTACGAGCAGTACTTC | CASSDGTYEQYF | TRBV6-1 | few | TRBJ2-7 | .
TGTGCCAGCAGCTTAGTAGGTCCGGGACAGGGGAAGGACGAAAAACTGTTTTTT | CASSLVGPGQGKDEKLFF | TRBV7-8 | . | TRBJ1-4 | TRBD1
TGTGCCAGCAGTATAGCGGGGGGGTCCTACAATGAGCAGTTCTTC | CASSIAGGSYNEQFF | TRBV7-2 | . | TRBJ2-1 | TRBD2
TGTGCCAGCAGCCACTTCTACGAGCAGTACTTC | CASSHFYEQYF | TRBV14 | . | TRBJ2-7 | .
TGTGCCACCAGCAGAGATCGGGGGATTTCAACCGGCGGTACGCAGTATTTT | CATSRDRGISTGGTQYF | TRBV15 | . | TRBJ2-3 | .
TGTGCCAGCAGTTCTAGGGACAGGGGTAATCAGCCCCAGCATTTT | CASSSRDRGNQPQHF | TRBV27 | . | TRBJ1-5 | TRBD1
TGTGCCAGCAGCCCTAGCCAGCTCTCCTATAATTCACCCCTCCACTTT | CASSPSQLSYNSPLHF | TRBV7-6 | once | TRBJ1-6 | .
TGTGCCAGCAGTAGCCGACAGAACACTGAAGCTTTCTTT | CASSSRQNTEAFF | TRBV6-5 | . | TRBJ1-1 | .
TGTGCCAGCAGCCCTACGGGGTCCTACGAGCAGTACTTC | CASSPTGSYEQYF | TRBV5-6 | . | TRBJ2-7 | .
TGCGCCAGCAGGGAGGGGGCGACCGCCCACGAGCAGTACTTC | CASREGATAHEQYF | TRBV5-1 | . | TRBJ2-7 | .
TGTGCCTGGAACAGAGGGATTAATAATGAAAAACTGTTTTTT | CAWNRGINNEKLFF | TRBV30 | . | TRBJ1-4 | .
TGTGCCAGCAGCGACGGACAGGGCAGCACAGATACGCAGTATTTT | CASSDGQGSTDTQYF | TRBV9 | . | TRBJ2-3 | TRBD1
TGCGCCAGCAGCCAAGTTACCAAAACTAGCACAGATACGCAGTATTTT | CASSQVTKTSTDTQYF | TRBV4-1 | . | TRBJ2-3 | .
TGCGCCAGCAGCCCTTGGGCGACAGGGAGGAGGGCAGATACGCAGTATTTT | CASSPWATGRRADTQYF | TRBV4-1 | . | TRBJ2-3 | .
TGTGCCAGCAGTGAAGCGCGGGGGCTCTCTAATGAAAAACTGTTTTTT | CASSEARGLSNEKLFF | TRBV6-1 | . | TRBJ1-4 | .
TGTGCCAGCAGCTTCGGCCGGAGGGAGACTGAAGCTTTCTTT | CASSFGRRETEAFF | TRBV5-4 | . | TRBJ1-1 | .
TGTGCCAGCAGTTACTTCGGAGAACTGGCTGAAGCTTTCTTT | CASSYFGELAEAFF | TRBV6-5 | few | TRBJ1-1 | .
TGTGCCAGCAACCCGTACCCGACAGGGGCCCTTGGCTACACCTTC | CASNPYPTGALGYTF | TRBV28 | . | TRBJ1-2 | TRBD1
TGTGCCATCAGTGACTCGGGCGAGCAGTACTTC | CAISDSGEQYF | TRBV10-3 | . | TRBJ2-7 | .
TGTGCCAGCATCCCATTACAGGGCGCGGTGGGCTACACCTTC | CASIPLQGAVGYTF | TRBV6-1 | . | TRBJ1-2 | .
TGCGCCAGCAGCCAAGAACGGGGGGGTGCGGGACGTACAGATACGCAGTATTTT | CASSQERGGAGRTDTQYF | TRBV4-1 | . | TRBJ2-3 | TRBD2
TGCGCCAGCAGCCCCGACAGGGGGCCCGGTGGCTACACCTTC | CASSPDRGPGGYTF | TRBV10-2 | . | TRBJ1-2 | TRBD1
. | CSVGEGTGMFF | TRBV29-1 | . | TRBJ2-1 | .
TGTGCCAGCAGCGCCCCCGGGGGCTATGGCTACACCTTC | CASSAPGGYGYTF | TRBV9 | . | TRBJ1-2 | .
TGTGCCAGCAGTTTAACCGGGACAGGGTATGGCGAGCAGTACTTC | CASSLTGTGYGEQYF | TRBV5-4 | few | TRBJ2-7 | TRBD1
TGTGCCAGCAGACGGGGGGGCAATTCACCCCTCCACTTT | CASRRGGNSPLHF | TRBV14 | few | TRBJ1-6 | .
TGTGCCAGTAGTATGGGAGAGGAATACGAGCAGTACTTC | CASSMGEEYEQYF | TRBV19 | . | TRBJ2-7 | .
TGTGCCAGCAGTTCTCCTCCTAGGCACACTGAAGCTTTCTTT | CASSSPPRHTEAFF | TRBV27 | . | TRBJ1-1 | .
TGCGCCAGCAGCCTAGGGACAGGGGATGGCTACACCTTC | CASSLGTGDGYTF | TRBV5-1 | large | TRBJ1-2 | TRBD1
TGTGCCAGCAGTCCCCGGAACACCGGGGAGCTGTTTTTT | CASSPRNTGELFF | TRBV27 | . | TRBJ2-2 | .
TGTGCCAGCAGCCCGCGGACACGCACCTACGAGCAGTACTTC | CASSPRTRTYEQYF | TRBV14 | . | TRBJ2-7 | .
TGTGCCAGCAGCTTGGGGAGGGGGAGTAATGAAAAACTGTTTTTT | CASSLGRGSNEKLFF | TRBV7-9 | . | TRBJ1-4 | .
TGTGCCAGCAGTGAGCCCTCAACCGCTTGGAGCACTGAAGCTTTCTTT | CASSEPSTAWSTEAFF | TRBV2 | once | TRBJ1-1 | .
TGCGCCAGCAGCTTGGGCGCGGGCGAGCAGTACTTC | CASSLGAGEQYF | TRBV5-1 | once | TRBJ2-7 | .
TGTGCCAGTAGTATGCAGGGTTCCTCCTACGAGCAGTACTTC | CASSMQGSSYEQYF | TRBV19 | . | TRBJ2-7 | .
TGTGCCAGCAGCTTGGGACAGGGACTTGGAAACACCATATATTTT | CASSLGQGLGNTIYF | TRBV7-8 | . | TRBJ1-3 | TRBD1
TGTGCCACCTCGGACAGGCCTGGAAACACCATATATTTT | CATSDRPGNTIYF | TRBV19 | . | TRBJ1-3 | TRBD1
TGTGCCAGCAGTGAAGTTCCACATTACGAGCAGTACTTC | CASSEVPHYEQYF | TRBV6-1 | . | TRBJ2-7 | .
TGTGCCAGCAGTTTCCCCCACAAGCGCTCCTACAATGAGCAGTTCTTC | CASSFPHKRSYNEQFF | TRBV25-1 | . | TRBJ2-1 | .
TGCGCCAGCAGCGCTACGGGACAGGGAGCCAATTCACCCCTCCACTTT | CASSATGQGANSPLHF | TRBV5-1 | . | TRBJ1-6 | TRBD1
TGTGCCAGCAGTGAAAAGGGGGCCACAGATACGCAGTATTTT | CASSEKGATDTQYF | TRBV6-1 | . | TRBJ2-3 | TRBD1
TGTGCCAGCAGTTTTGATCTTGGGGCAGGACAACTACAAGAGACCCAGTACTTC | CASSFDLGAGQLQETQYF | TRBV28 | . | TRBJ2-5 | .
TGTGCCAGCGAGGATGGGGGCGGCTACACCTTC | CASEDGGGYTF | TRBV6-6 | . | TRBJ1-2 | .
TGTGCCAGCAGTGAAGCGGTCGGGGCTAATGAAAAACTGTTTTTT | CASSEAVGANEKLFF | TRBV6-1 | . | TRBJ1-4 | .
TGTGCCAGCAGCATAGGGGAAATATATAATTCACCCCTCCACTTT | CASSIGEIYNSPLHF | TRBV28 | . | TRBJ1-6 | .
TGTGCCAGCAGCTTGGAAGGGACAGGCCCTGAAGCTTTCTTT | CASSLEGTGPEAFF | TRBV5-6 | once | TRBJ1-1 | TRBD1
TGTGCCAGCAGTTTATCTCAGGGGATCTATGGCTACACCTTC | CASSLSQGIYGYTF | TRBV27 | . | TRBJ1-2 | .